This passage covers 30 T cell receptor beta chains from one sample sequenced in a study of shared clonotypes between healthy human individuals. Cells designated naive CD8 were CD45RO-negative and were positively selected for CCR7, with terminally differentiated effector memory CD45RA+ cells excluded. TCRdb's copy holds only in-frame clones and misses some; the assay was immunoSEQ multiplex PCR. Among about 1,800,000 clones listed, roughly 94% were seen once. Sequencing was carried out using naive CD8+ T cells sorted from blood. These receptors were collected from a man aged 18 to 30 in good health.

A single count supports this clone. This rearrangement joins TRBV4-1 to TRBJ2-1, with D perhaps assigned TRBD1 or TRBD2 (5 bases each). Trimming took off 4 bases at V and 0 bases at J, with 16 bases between the two ends. Germline V gene lookup returns CDR1 MGHRA and CDR2 YSYEKL. This CDR3 has 17 residues. The DNA of the CDR3 is TGCGCCAGCAGCCCCCGGGACCCGGGAAGCTCCTACAATGAGCAGTTCTTC. This sequence encodes CASSPRDPGSSYNEQFF.

The CDR3 DNA reads as TGTGCCAGCAGAGAGGGGTTGGGTGAGCAGTACTTC. The encoded protein is CASREGLGEQYF. This chain joins TRBV2 and TRBJ2-7; D tentatively reads TRBD1 or TRBD2 (5 bases each). The CDR3 runs 12 residues. V was trimmed by 6 bases and J by 7 bases, leaving 13 bases between them. Germline CDR1 SNHLY, CDR2 FYNNEI.

Points on this clone: The same CDR3 arises from other DNA sequences in this sample as well. The gene calls are TRBV7-9 and TRBJ2-5; D unresolved. Trimming stripped 5 bases from V and 1 base from J, with 8 bases between. Looked up from germline, CDR1 is SEHNR and CDR2 is FQNEAQ (reference sequence). This CDR3 has 13 amino acids. The CDR3: CASSPPSQETQYF. Written as DNA, the CDR3 is TGTGCCAGCAGCCCGCCCTCCCAAGAGACCCAGTACTTC.

J is TRBJ1-1 and V is TRBV7-2, with a possible D match to TRBD1 (6 bases). This CDR3 comprises 12 residues. Germline CDR1 is SGHTA and CDR2 is FQGNSA. Trimming removed 1 base at V and 8 bases at J, with 8 bases between. The CDR3 nucleotides read TGTGCCAGCAGCTTAGGGGGGCCCGAAGCTTTCTTT. Its protein is CASSLGGPEAFF.

The chain combines TRBV10-3 with TRBJ2-6; D not certain. CDR3 size: 16 residues. The germline gives CDR1 ENHRY, CDR2 SYGVKD. The germline V and J ends were trimmed by 0 bases and 0 bases, with 6 bases remaining between them. CDR3 sequence reads: CAISESLSSGANVLTF. The CDR3 DNA reads as TGTGCCATCAGTGAGTCCCTGAGCTCTGGGGCCAACGTCCTGACTTTC.

The V call is TRBV4-1, the J call TRBJ2-3; no definite D call. CDR1 is MGHRA and CDR2 is YSYEKL in the germline V gene. The CDR3 has 13 amino acids. V was trimmed by 5 bases and J by 8 bases, leaving 14 bases between them. The CDR3 spells CASSSRRDGTQYF. In DNA form, the CDR3 reads TGCGCCAGCAGCTCCCGGCGCGATGGTACGCAGTATTTT.

The chain combines TRBV21-1 with TRBJ2-3; the table's D call TRBD1 went unverified against the DNA. TRBV21-1 is tagged as a pseudogene. The CDR3 has 17 amino acids. CDR3 sequence: CASRDRAIPDNTDTQYF. CDR3 nucleotide sequence: TGTGCCAGCCGGGACAGAGCAATCCCCGATAATACAGATACGCAGTATTTT.

Worth noting for this clone: This CDR3 is also generated by other DNA sequences in the sample. The rearrangement links TRBV4-1 to TRBJ2-7; D ambiguous. The CDR3 is 14 residues long. Trimming took 1 base from V and 0 from J, leaving 7 bases between them. The germline V gene encodes CDR1 MGHRA and CDR2 YSYEKL. The CDR3 nucleotides are TGCGCCAGCAGCCAAGGTCAGAACTCCTACGAGCAGTACTTC. Residues: CASSQGQNSYEQYF.

V is TRBV19 and J is TRBJ2-7; D remains unclear. From germline, CDR1 is LNHDA and CDR2 SQIVND (reference sequence). The CDR3 sequence is 12 residues long. Trimming removed 6 bases at V and 3 bases at J, with 9 bases between. The CDR3 spells CASSSTSYEQYF. The CDR3 DNA follows: TGTGCCAGTAGCTCGACGAGCTACGAGCAGTACTTC. The full variable domain, completed using reference TRBV19 and TRBJ2-7, is DGGITQSPKYLFRKEGQNVTLSCEQNLNHDAMYWYRQDPGQGLRLIYYSQIVNDFQKGDIAEGYSVSREKKESFPLTVTSAQKNPTAFYLCASSSTSYEQYFGPGTRLTVT.

V gene TRBV4-1 combines with J gene TRBJ2-7; 8 nucleotides match TRBD1. The CDR3 runs to 14 residues. Trimming at V came to 3 bases and at J to 7 bases, leaving 8 bases not matched to a gene. Germline V gene data show CDR1 as MGHRA and CDR2 as YSYEKL. The CDR3 loop is CASSHRTGITEQYF. In DNA, the CDR3 is TGCGCCAGCAGCCACCGGACAGGGATAACAGAGCAGTACTTC.

CDR3 protein: CASSITRGVYGYTF. CDR3 coding DNA: TGTGCCAGCAGTATCACCAGGGGTGTCTATGGCTACACCTTC. The chain couples TRBV27 to TRBJ1-2, with a tentative D call TRBD1 (6 bases). This CDR3 comprises 14 residues. Trimming cost V 5 bases and J 4 bases, with 14 bases left between them. Looked up from germline, CDR1 is MNHEY and CDR2 is SMNVEV (reference sequence).

Note on this clone: This same CDR3 is encoded by further DNA sequences in the sample. The CDR3 DNA sequence: TGTGCCAGCAGCCTTAGCGGGAGCAATGAGCAGTTCTTC. This gives the protein CASSLSGSNEQFF. The chain joins TRBV27 to TRBJ2-1; 9 bases agree with TRBD2. With V trimmed by 6 bases and J by 6 bases, 3 bases remained unmatched. This CDR3 region has 13 residues. CDR1 and CDR2 (germline): MNHEY, SMNVEV (reference sequence).

The V call is TRBV4-1, the J call TRBJ1-2, with 7 bases that match TRBD1. CDR1 MGHRA and CDR2 YSYEKL come from the germline V gene. The CDR3 loop spans 13 amino acids. V gave up 4 bases and J gave up 8 bases; unmatched junction bases: 7. The CDR3: CASSLDREVGYTF. DNA for the CDR3: TGCGCCAGCAGCCTAGACAGGGAGGTAGGCTACACCTTC.

This clone was seen only once. This chain joins TRBV19 and TRBJ1-1; D is perhaps TRBD1 (6 bases). Between the trimmed V and J ends, which lost 1 base and 6 bases, there was a span of 12 bases. This CDR3 contains 14 residues. Per the germline V gene, CDR1 is LNHDA and CDR2 is SQIVND (reference sequence). The CDR3, as DNA: TGTGCCAGTAGTATAGCGGGGGGCAGCGCTGAAGCTTTCTTT. Its translation is CASSIAGGSAEAFF.

This clone occurred a few times. V gene TRBV11-2 combines with J gene TRBJ1-2; weak D call: TRBD1 (5 bases). The CDR3 has 11 amino acids. Germline V gives CDR1 SGHAT, CDR2 FQNNGV. Trimming cost V 3 bases and J 14 bases, with 13 bases left between them. The CDR3 spells CASSLNAGPTF. The CDR3 DNA reads TGTGCCAGCAGCTTGAATGCAGGGCCGACCTTC.

The V and J genes are TRBV5-4 and TRBJ1-1; D perhaps matches TRBD1 (6 bases). V was pared by 4 bases and J by 4 bases, with 14 bases between. This CDR3 is 14 amino acids long. The germline gives CDR1 SGHNT, CDR2 YYREEE (reference sequence). The CDR3 here is CASSLPGAATEAFF. For the CDR3, the DNA is TGTGCCAGCAGCCTACCGGGGGCGGCCACTGAAGCTTTCTTT.

The V call is TRBV5-1, the J call TRBJ1-2; possibly TRBD1 for D (5 bases). Germline-derived CDR1 and CDR2 are SGHRS and YFSETQ. CDR3 length equals 19 residues. Trimming took off 3 bases at V and 6 bases at J, with 30 bases between the two ends. The CDR3 is CASSWGIIVGRDWGNGYTF. CDR3 nucleotides: TGCGCCAGCAGCTGGGGGATCATAGTGGGCAGGGACTGGGGCAATGGCTACACCTTC.

The rearrangement joins TRBV15 to TRBJ2-5; possible D gene TRBD1, 6 bases. V was trimmed by 2 bases and J by 1 base, leaving 11 bases between them. This CDR3 is built from 15 residues. Germline-derived CDR1 and CDR2 are LNHNV and YYDKDF (reference sequence). The CDR3 sequence: CATSRPRTAQETQYF. CDR3 in DNA: TGTGCCACCAGCAGACCCCGGACAGCCCAAGAGACCCAGTACTTC.

This clone was seen once. V usage is TRBV5-4 and J usage is TRBJ1-6; D remains unclear. The CDR3 is made up of 14 amino acids. Germline CDR1 and CDR2: SGHNT and YYREEE (reference sequence). With 0 bases removed from V and 1 base from J, the gap between germline ends came to 2 bases. The CDR3 protein is CASSLESYNSPLHF. The CDR3 DNA reads as TGTGCCAGCAGCTTGGAATCCTATAATTCACCCCTCCACTTT. Combining the CDR3 with reference TRBV5-4 and TRBJ1-6 gives the whole variable domain ETGVTQSPTHLIKTRGQQVTLRCSSQSGHNTVSWYQQALGQGPQFIFQYYREEENGRGNFPPRFSGLQFPNYSSELNVNALELDDSALYLCASSLESYNSPLHFGNGTRLTVT.

The rearrangement links TRBV13 to TRBJ2-1, with D unresolved. V lost 7 bases, J lost 5 bases, and 24 bases lay in between. Germline values: CDR1 PRHDT, CDR2 FYEKMQ (reference sequence). The CDR3 totals 17 residues. Written as DNA, the CDR3 is TGTGCCAGCACCACTACGATGCGGCGGATAAATGACAATGAGCAGTTCTTC. Protein sequence: CASTTTMRRINDNEQFF.

J is TRBJ1-4 and V is TRBV13; D remains ambiguous. The CDR3 sequence is 17 residues long. V was shortened by 0 bases and J by 1 base, with 12 bases between the two germline ends. In germline, CDR1 is PRHDT, CDR2 FYEKMQ (reference sequence). This CDR3 is CASSLGPGWGTNEKLFF. DNA for the CDR3: TGTGCCAGCAGCTTAGGCCCGGGATGGGGAACTAATGAAAAACTGTTTTTT.

V and J are TRBV2 and TRBJ2-7, with 10 bases that match TRBD1. This CDR3 comprises 15 residues. V dropped 5 bases and J dropped 3; count of bases not matched to a gene: 7. Germline V gene sequence: CDR1 SNHLY, CDR2 FYNNEI. The CDR3 loop reads CASSLGQGTLYEQYF. The DNA for the CDR3 is TGTGCCAGCAGTTTGGGACAGGGGACCCTCTACGAGCAGTACTTC. Supplemented by reference TRBV2 and TRBJ2-7, the full variable domain reads EPEVTQTPSHQVTQMGQEVILRCVPISNHLYFYWYRQILGQKVEFLVSFYNNEISEKSEIFDDQFSVERPDGSNFTLKIRSTKLEDSAMYFCASSLGQGTLYEQYFGPGTRLTVT.

The chain uses TRBV11-2 and TRBJ2-7, with 7 bases fitting TRBD1. There are 15 residues in the CDR3. CDR1 is SGHAT, CDR2 FQNNGV, per germline. V was pared by 3 bases and J by 3 bases, with 8 bases of the junction left unmatched. As DNA, the CDR3 is TGTGCCAGCAGCTTTTCACAGGGGCTTGACTACGAGCAGTACTTC. It specifies CASSFSQGLDYEQYF.

The count of this clone is one. At the DNA level, this CDR3 is encoded by other sequences in the same sample as well. The J gene is TRBJ2-7, the V gene TRBV27; D is possibly TRBD1 (5 bases). This CDR3 contains 12 residues. With 4 bases removed from V and 4 bases from J, the gap between germline ends came to 8 bases. Germline V gene data show CDR1 as MNHEY and CDR2 as SMNVEV (reference sequence). Written as DNA, the CDR3 is TGTGCCAGCAGTTCCCAGGGATACGAGCAGTACTTC. Its translation: CASSSQGYEQYF.

The chain carries TRBV30 and TRBJ2-3; 10 bases match TRBD2. The CDR3 covers 17 residues. The J segment lost 2 bases and the V segment lost 2 bases, leaving 10 bases of the junction unmatched. Looked up from germline, CDR1 is GTSNPN and CDR2 is SVGIG (reference sequence). CDR3 residues: CAWSLTSGWTSTDTQYF. The CDR3 DNA is TGTGCCTGGAGTTTGACTAGCGGGTGGACCTCCACAGATACGCAGTATTTT.

The chain employs TRBV7-6 and TRBJ2-7, with D tentatively TRBD1 (6 bases). The ends were cut back, 5 bases at V and 2 bases at J, with 13 bases in the middle. Germline V CDR1 and CDR2: SGHVS, FNYEAQ. This CDR3 is built from 14 residues. CDR3 amino acids: CASSAHRDTYEQYF. The CDR3 DNA sequence: TGTGCCAGCAGCGCACACAGGGATACCTACGAGCAGTACTTC. The whole variable domain, remainder taken from reference TRBV7-6 and TRBJ2-7, is GAGVSQSPRYKVTKRGQDVALRCDPISGHVSLYWYRQALGQGPEFLTYFNYEAQQDKSGLPNDRFSAERPEGSISTLTIQRTEQRDSAMYRCASSAHRDTYEQYFGPGTRLTVT.

This rearrangement joins TRBV5-8 to TRBJ1-1, with D tentatively TRBD1 (6 bases). Looked up from germline, CDR1 is SGHTS and CDR2 is YDEGEE. The CDR3 length is 13 residues. Trimming cost V 2 bases and J 6 bases, with 11 bases left between them. CDR3 bases: TGTGCCAGCAGCTTAGGGGGTACCGCTGAAGCTTTCTTT. Protein: CASSLGGTAEAFF.

This chain uses TRBV27 with TRBJ2-1; D is possibly TRBD1 (6 bases). V lost 3 bases and J 8 bases, leaving 11 bases between the germline ends. The CDR3 is 13 residues long. Germline assignment: CDR1 MNHEY and CDR2 SMNVEV (reference sequence). The CDR3 bases are TGTGCCAGCAGTTTTAACAGGGCCCATGAGCAGTTCTTC. Its protein is CASSFNRAHEQFF.

The rearrangement joins TRBV19 to TRBJ2-3, with D tentatively TRBD1 (6 bases). V lost 4 bases and J 2 bases, leaving 10 bases between the germline ends. Per the germline V gene, CDR1 is LNHDA and CDR2 is SQIVND (reference sequence). The CDR3 loop spans 14 amino acids. Written as DNA, the CDR3 is TGTGCCAGTAGTACGGACAGTTTCACAGATACGCAGTATTTT. Amino acids: CASSTDSFTDTQYF.

The V and J genes are TRBV13 and TRBJ2-3; the D gene is possibly TRBD1 (5 bases). Looked up from germline, CDR1 is PRHDT and CDR2 is FYEKMQ (reference sequence). Trimming left V 4 bases short and J 0 bases short, with 17 bases between. The length of the CDR3 is 17 residues. The CDR3: CASSSTPGWGSTDTQYF. The CDR3 coding sequence is TGTGCCAGCAGCTCAACCCCGGGTTGGGGCAGCACAGATACGCAGTATTTT.